The entry below gives a single T cell receptor (beta chain) sequence along with its context. Its antigen remains unidentified. The data are from a study of T cell responses to AZD1222 COVID-19 vaccine. Only in-frame clones appear in the TCRdb table, and some are missing; sequencing was by immunoSEQ multiplex PCR. The sample lists about 100,000 clones; 85% to 90% were seen once. Study-level findings and limits: The study sampled repertoires only after the peak T cell response. Spike was spanned by vaccine-associated CD4 TCRs, with dominance at 160-218 and 743-854. Per reports, nearly half of all spike-specific TCRs target regions that are unmutated in variants.

Germline trimming cut 0 bases from V and 6 bases from J; bases unmatched to any gene: 5. This CDR3 region has 16 residues. Germline V gives CDR1 SGHDT, CDR2 YYEEEE. This TCR was sampled from an adult in good health. The rearrangement links TRBV5-6 to TRBJ2-1; TRBD2 matches 11 bases. The sequenced sample was peripheral blood, obtained on day 0 of AZD1222 vaccination. In DNA form, the CDR3 reads TGTGCCAGCAGCTTGGAAACTAGCGGGAGATTCAATGAGCAGTTCTTC. Protein sequence: CASSLETSGRFNEQFF.